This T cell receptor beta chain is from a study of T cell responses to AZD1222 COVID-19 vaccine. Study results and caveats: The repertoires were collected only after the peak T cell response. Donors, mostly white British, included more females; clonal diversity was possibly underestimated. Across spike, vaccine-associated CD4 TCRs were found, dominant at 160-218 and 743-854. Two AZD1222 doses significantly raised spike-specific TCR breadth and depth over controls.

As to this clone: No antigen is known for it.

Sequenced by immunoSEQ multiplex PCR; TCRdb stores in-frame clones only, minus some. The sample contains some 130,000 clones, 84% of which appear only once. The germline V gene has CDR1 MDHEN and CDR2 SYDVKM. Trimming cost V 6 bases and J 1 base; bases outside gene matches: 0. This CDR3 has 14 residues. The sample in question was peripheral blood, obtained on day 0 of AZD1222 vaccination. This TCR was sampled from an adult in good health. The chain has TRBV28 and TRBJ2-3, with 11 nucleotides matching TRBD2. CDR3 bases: TGTGCCAGCAGACTAGCGGGGGGCACAGATACGCAGTATTTT. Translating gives CASRLAGGTDTQYF. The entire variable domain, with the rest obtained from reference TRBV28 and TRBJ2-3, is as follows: DVKVTQSSRYLVKRTGEKVFLECVQDMDHENMFWYRQDPGLGLRLIYFSYDVKMKEKGDIPEGYSVSREKKERFSLILESASTNQTSMYLCASRLAGGTDTQYFGPGTRLTVL.